Listed below are T cell receptor beta chains from one sample, sequenced in a study of CD8+ T cells in alopecia areata. Clones were read by immunoSEQ multiplex PCR, and TCRdb kept only the in-frame ones, dropping some. The sample shows 150,000 to 200,000 clones, 60% of them seen only once. The sample here was CD4+ T cells sorted from blood, taken at week 24, from a patient treated with tofacitinib. These receptors came from a human donor with alopecia areata. Both conserved end residues are part of each CDR3. The listing skips clone size in some rows; elsewhere it reads once, few, many or a size class.

size	V	J	CDR3
NA	TRBV14	TRBJ2-6	CASSHGLAGANVLTF
NA	TRBV11-2	TRBJ1-6	CASSLGLSSYNSPLHF
NA	TRBV4-3	TRBJ2-7	CASSHGDSYEQYF
NA	TRBV29-1	TRBJ1-2	CSVDRQGYGYTF
NA	TRBV5-1	TRBJ2-3	CASSPRSGPPGDTQYF
NA	TRBV9	TRBJ1-6	CASSSGTGNSPLHF
NA	TRBV29-1	TRBJ1-6	CSARQGAQSPLHF
NA	TRBV30	TRBJ1-1	CAQRGQGVGTEAFF
NA	TRBV10-3	TRBJ2-5	CAISERGLQETQYF
NA	TRBV30	TRBJ1-1	CAWMGSGNTEAFF
NA	TRBV29-1	TRBJ2-1	CSADRTRKLMGNEQFF
NA	TRBV29-1	TRBJ1-1	CSALGTGLEAFF
once	TRBV5-6	TRBJ1-1	CASSLAVGEAFF
NA	TRBV5-1	TRBJ2-5	CASSPGTSEETQYF
NA	TRBV18	TRBJ2-7	CASSPNPTGREQYF
NA	TRBV29-1	TRBJ2-5	CSVGGGQRETQYF
few	TRBV28	TRBJ1-1	CASSPGPMNTEAFF
few	TRBV19	TRBJ1-5	CASRQGNQPQHF
many	TRBV5-1	TRBJ1-4	CASSSGLEEKLFF
NA	TRBV6-5	TRBJ1-5	CASRPGQHSNQPQHF
NA	TRBV18	TRBJ2-7	CASSPRQGESSYEQYF
once	TRBV15	TRBJ2-6	CAARWAGANVLTF
NA	TRBV25-1	TRBJ1-2	CASSDAGADGYTF
few	TRBV23-1	TRBJ2-4	CASSPTVLKGNIQYF
NA	TRBV18	TRBJ1-2	CASSVTGEYGYTF
NA	TRBV5-1	TRBJ2-2	CASSLDPNTGELFF
NA	TRBV28	TRBJ1-1	CASSAQDRGLSEAFF
many	TRBV2	TRBJ2-1	CASRTGTGRGNEQFF
NA	TRBV2	TRBJ2-1	CASSGGQQFF
few	TRBV27	TRBJ2-7	CASRSTGQEQYF
once	TRBV29-1	TRBJ2-1	CSVARGGSYEQFF
NA	TRBV5-6	TRBJ1-1	CASSSTGTPLKTEAFF
NA	TRBV2	TRBJ1-1	CASRVPNTEAFF
few	TRBV6-5	TRBJ1-2	CASSYSYGVGGYTF
NA	TRBV5-6	TRBJ2-5	CASSPLEASAFPETQYF
NA	TRBV28	TRBJ1-1	CASSLSVRPEAFF
NA	TRBV7-3	TRBJ1-1	CASGYGVNTEAFF
NA	TRBV7-9	TRBJ2-2	CASSHGTSNTGELFF
NA	TRBV9	TRBJ2-2	CASSVGGDRQGLFF
NA	TRBV5-1	TRBJ1-2	CASSLGGSDYGYTF
NA	TRBV5-6	TRBJ1-2	CASSLVGEQGHGYTF
NA	TRBV5-6	TRBJ1-6	CASSLAGDSPLHF
NA	TRBV29-1	TRBJ1-2	CSVAGQAYGYTF
NA	TRBV4-2	TRBJ2-5	CASSRTGDAETQYF
NA	TRBV11-2	TRBJ2-1	CASNTGTVQFF
once	TRBV6-5	TRBJ1-6	CASTRAYNSPLHF
few	TRBV27	TRBJ2-7	CASSLLQGRGDYEQYF
few	TRBV11-2	TRBJ2-2	CASSATSGGWTGELFF
few	TRBV19	TRBJ2-4	CASSIVGVGQGPKLAKNIQYF
NA	TRBV30	TRBJ1-1	CAWIEAGREAFF
NA	TRBV30	TRBJ2-4	CAWSVGGGKNIQYF
NA	TRBV5-1	TRBJ2-7	CASSLVGDRVFNEQYF
NA	TRBV6-1	TRBJ1-2	CASTRDRGYGYTF